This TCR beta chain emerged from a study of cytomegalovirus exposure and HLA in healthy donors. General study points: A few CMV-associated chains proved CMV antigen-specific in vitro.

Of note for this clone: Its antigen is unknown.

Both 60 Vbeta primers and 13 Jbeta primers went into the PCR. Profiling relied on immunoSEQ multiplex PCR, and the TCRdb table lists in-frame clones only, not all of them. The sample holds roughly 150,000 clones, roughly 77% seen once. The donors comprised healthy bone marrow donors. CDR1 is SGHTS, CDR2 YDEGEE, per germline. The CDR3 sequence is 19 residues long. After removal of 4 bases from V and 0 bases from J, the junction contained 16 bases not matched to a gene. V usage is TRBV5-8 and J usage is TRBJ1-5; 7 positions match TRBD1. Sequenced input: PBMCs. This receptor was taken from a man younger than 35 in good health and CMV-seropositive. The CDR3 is CASSLLQRGQDYSNQPQHF. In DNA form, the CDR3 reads TGTGCCAGCAGCCTACTACAGAGGGGGCAAGATTATAGCAATCAGCCCCAGCATTTT.